This TCR beta chain is from a study of blood T cell repertoires in COVID-19. Per the original data handling: The authors estimated nucleated cell counts from reference gene primer amplification. Libraries were prepared by immunoSEQ multiplex PCR; TCRdb keeps only in-frame clonotypes and omits some of them. D and trimming come from the DNA, and the V and J calls and clone size come from that table. This table holds over 130,000 clones, roughly 88% found once. CDR3 size: 12 residues. V lost 8 bases and J 5 bases, leaving 11 bases between the germline ends. The chain combines TRBV12-3 or TRBV12-4 with TRBJ2-3; D call uncertain. The sequenced sample consisted of peripheral blood. This receptor was identified in a man between 60 and 75 years old with active or convalescent COVID-19. The CDR3 DNA reads TGTGCCAGCGGCGCTCTAGAAGATACGCAGTATTTT. Amino acid sequence: CASGALEDTQYF.